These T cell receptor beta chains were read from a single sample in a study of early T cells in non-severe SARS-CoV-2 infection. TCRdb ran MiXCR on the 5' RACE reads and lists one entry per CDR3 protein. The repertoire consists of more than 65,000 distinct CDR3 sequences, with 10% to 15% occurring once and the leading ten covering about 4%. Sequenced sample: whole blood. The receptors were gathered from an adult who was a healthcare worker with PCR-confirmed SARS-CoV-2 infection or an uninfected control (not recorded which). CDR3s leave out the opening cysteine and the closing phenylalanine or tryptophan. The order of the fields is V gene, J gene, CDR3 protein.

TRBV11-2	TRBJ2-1	ASSLVGGSGNEQF
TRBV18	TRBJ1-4	ASSPTFTNEKLF
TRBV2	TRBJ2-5	ASSERMEETQY
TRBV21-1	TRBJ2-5	ASSKVWEETQY
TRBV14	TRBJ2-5	ASSHAPRWGREETQY
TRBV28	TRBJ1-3	ASCSGGISSNTIY
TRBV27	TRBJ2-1	ASREEDSSYNEQF
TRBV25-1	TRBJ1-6	ASSEAGRNSPLH
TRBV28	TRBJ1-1	ASNSEGSKAF
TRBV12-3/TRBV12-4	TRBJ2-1	ASSLALLVTDEQF
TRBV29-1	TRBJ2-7	SVPAGGQGSAEQY
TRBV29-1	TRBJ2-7	SVEGTVAGAYEQY
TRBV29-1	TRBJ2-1	SVEGDSPYNEQF
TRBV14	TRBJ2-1	ASSQDLYNEQF
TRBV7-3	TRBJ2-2	ASSSPTENTGELF
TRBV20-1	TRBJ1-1	SARRHGRGDTEAF
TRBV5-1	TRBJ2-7	ASSLGVNHEQY
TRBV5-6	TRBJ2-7	ASSLALRNEQY
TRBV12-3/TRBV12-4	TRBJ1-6	ASRSSYNSPLH
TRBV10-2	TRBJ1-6	ASSEGVWSPLH
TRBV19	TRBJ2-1	ASLSLHNEQF
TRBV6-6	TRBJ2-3	ASSYGIDRRYTDTQY
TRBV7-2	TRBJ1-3	ASSLQGLAGNTIY
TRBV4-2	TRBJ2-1	ASSQEAGNGEQF